The TCR beta chain described here comes from a study of T-cell reconstitution after alpha-beta-depleted transplantation in children. This clonotype was seen more than once but under ten times. The CDR3 runs to 15 residues. Deletions cut 0 bases from V and 1 base from J, with 8 bases between. Germline lookup yields CDR1 LNHNV and CDR2 YYDKDF (reference sequence). Unique molecular identifiers were incorporated during preparation of the TCRbeta library. A single record per CDR3 protein comes from TCRdb applying MiXCR to the PCR reads. The sample yields a few hundred thousand distinct CDR3 sequences, about a tenth seen once.

The sequencing here drew on PBMCs from the stem cell graft donor, taken from the stem cell graft. This TCR was sampled from a human donor who donated a stem cell graft to a child with acute myeloid leukemia. This rearrangement joins TRBV15 to TRBJ2-3; D may be TRBD1 or TRBD2 (5 bases each). The CDR3 nucleotides read TGTGCCACCAGCAGAGATGGGGACCGCACAGATACGCAGTATTTT. This encodes CATSRDGDRTDTQYF.